One T cell receptor (beta chain) is described in this entry. No antigen is known for it. Germline CDR1 is DFQATT and CDR2 is SNEGSKA (reference sequence). The CDR3 contains 16 residues. The V gene end was trimmed by 0 bases and the J gene end by 3 bases; junction bases not matched to a gene: 4. This record comes from a study of T cells after yellow fever vaccination. Overall study context: Each low-cell-number fraction was prepared by means of SMART-Seq v4 Ultra Low Input. Overall study results and limits: Although the secondary response was weaker, it peaked faster, at day 5 versus 15.

Template switching with 5'RACE generated the TCR cDNA and added a universal primer site and UMIs. TCRdb reprocessed the 5' RACE reads via MiXCR and lists one record per CDR3 protein. The data show some 500,000 distinct CDR3 sequences, roughly 12% seen once. The chain carries TRBV20-1 and TRBJ2-2, with 10 bases lining up with TRBD2. The clonotype originates from a man between 25 and 39 years old who received the YFV17D yellow fever vaccine. Sequenced material: PBMCs, taken on the day of the yellow fever booster vaccination. CDR3 DNA: TGCAGTGCTAGAGATTACCTAGCGGGAGACACCGGGGAGCTGTTTTTT. This codes for CSARDYLAGDTGELFF.